These 2 T cell receptor beta chains share one sample of origin, sequenced in a study of cytomegalovirus exposure and HLA in healthy donors. PCR primers comprised 60 Vbeta and 13 Jbeta primers. Measured with immunoSEQ multiplex PCR; TCRdb has only the in-frame clones, and not every one. This table holds about 120,000 clones, 76% found once. Sequencing input: PBMCs. These receptors came from a woman aged 35 to 49 in good health and CMV-seropositive.

The chain couples TRBV29-1 to TRBJ2-7; a possible D gene is TRBD1 (5 bases). Looked up from germline, CDR1 is SQVTM and CDR2 is ANQGSEA. V gave up 7 bases and J gave up 1 base, with 17 bases separating them. The CDR3 has 14 amino acids. The CDR3 nucleotides are TGCAGCGCCGACGCAGGGTCAAGTTCCTACGAGCAGTACTTC. Protein product: CSADAGSSSYEQYF.

This clone was detected only a few times. The gene calls are TRBV6-5 and TRBJ1-2; TRBD1 agrees at 12 bases. The CDR3 totals 16 residues. From germline, CDR1 is MNHEY and CDR2 SVGAGI. V lost 4 bases, J lost 8 bases, and 11 bases stayed unmatched. This CDR3 reads CASSLNRDRGRGGYTF. The CDR3 nucleotides read TGTGCCAGCAGTTTAAACCGGGACAGGGGGCGCGGAGGCTACACCTTC.